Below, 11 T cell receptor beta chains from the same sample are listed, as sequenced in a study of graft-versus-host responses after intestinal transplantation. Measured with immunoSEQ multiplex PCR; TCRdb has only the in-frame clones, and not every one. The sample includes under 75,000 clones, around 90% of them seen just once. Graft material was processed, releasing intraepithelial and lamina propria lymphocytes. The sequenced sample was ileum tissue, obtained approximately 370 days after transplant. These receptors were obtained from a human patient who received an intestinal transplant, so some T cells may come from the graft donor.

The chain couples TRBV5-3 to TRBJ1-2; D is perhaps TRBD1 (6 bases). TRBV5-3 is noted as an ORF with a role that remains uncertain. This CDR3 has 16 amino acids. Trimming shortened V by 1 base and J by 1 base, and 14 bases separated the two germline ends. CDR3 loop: CARSLQPGHSNYGYTF. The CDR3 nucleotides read TGTGCCAGAAGCTTGCAACCGGGACATAGTAACTATGGCTACACCTTC.

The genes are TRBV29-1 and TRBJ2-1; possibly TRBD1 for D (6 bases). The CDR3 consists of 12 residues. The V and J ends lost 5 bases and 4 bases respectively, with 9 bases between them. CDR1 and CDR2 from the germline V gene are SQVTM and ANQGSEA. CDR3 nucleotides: TGCAGCGTTAATGGACAGTACAATGAGCAGTTCTTC. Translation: CSVNGQYNEQFF.

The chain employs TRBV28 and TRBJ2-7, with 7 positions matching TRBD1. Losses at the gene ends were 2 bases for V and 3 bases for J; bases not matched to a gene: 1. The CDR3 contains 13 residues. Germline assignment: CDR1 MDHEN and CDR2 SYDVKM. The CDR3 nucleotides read TGTGCCAGCAGTTTAGACAGGGACTACGAGCAGTACTTC. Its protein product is CASSLDRDYEQYF.

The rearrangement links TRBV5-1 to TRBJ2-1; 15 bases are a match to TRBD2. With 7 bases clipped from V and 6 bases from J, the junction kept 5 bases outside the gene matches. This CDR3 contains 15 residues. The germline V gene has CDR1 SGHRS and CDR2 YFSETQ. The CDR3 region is CASAGLAGGINEQFF. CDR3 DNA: TGCGCCAGCGCGGGACTAGCGGGGGGCATCAATGAGCAGTTCTTC.

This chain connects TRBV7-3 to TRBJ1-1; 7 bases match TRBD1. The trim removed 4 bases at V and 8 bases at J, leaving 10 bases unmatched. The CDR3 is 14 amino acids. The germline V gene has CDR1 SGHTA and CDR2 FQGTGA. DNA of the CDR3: TGTGCCAGCAGCTCCAGCGGACAGGTGGGAGAAGCTTTCTTT. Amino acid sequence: CASSSSGQVGEAFF.

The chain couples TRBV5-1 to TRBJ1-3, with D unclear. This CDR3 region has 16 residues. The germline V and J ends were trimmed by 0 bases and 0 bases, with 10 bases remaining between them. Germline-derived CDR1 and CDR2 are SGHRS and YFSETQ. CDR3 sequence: CASSLEVASSGNTIYF. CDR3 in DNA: TGCGCCAGCAGCTTGGAGGTGGCGAGCTCTGGAAACACCATATATTTT.

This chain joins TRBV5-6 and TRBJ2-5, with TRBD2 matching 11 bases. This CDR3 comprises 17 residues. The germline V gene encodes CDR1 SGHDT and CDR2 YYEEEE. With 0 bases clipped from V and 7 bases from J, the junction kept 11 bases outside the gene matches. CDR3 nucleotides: TGTGCCAGCAGCTTGGTCGCGGGACTAGCGGTCCCGGGGACCCAGTACTTC. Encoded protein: CASSLVAGLAVPGTQYF.

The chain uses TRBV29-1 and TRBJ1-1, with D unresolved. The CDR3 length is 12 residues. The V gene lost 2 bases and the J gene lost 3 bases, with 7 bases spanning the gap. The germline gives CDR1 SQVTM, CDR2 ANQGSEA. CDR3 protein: CSVERVDTEAFF. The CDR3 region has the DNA TGCAGCGTTGAAAGGGTAGACACTGAAGCTTTCTTT.

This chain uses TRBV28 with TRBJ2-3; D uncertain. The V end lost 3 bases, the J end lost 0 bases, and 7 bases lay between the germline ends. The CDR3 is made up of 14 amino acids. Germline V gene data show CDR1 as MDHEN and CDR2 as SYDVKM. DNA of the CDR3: TGTGCCAGCAGTTTTAGCAGAAGCACAGATACGCAGTATTTT. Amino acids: CASSFSRSTDTQYF.

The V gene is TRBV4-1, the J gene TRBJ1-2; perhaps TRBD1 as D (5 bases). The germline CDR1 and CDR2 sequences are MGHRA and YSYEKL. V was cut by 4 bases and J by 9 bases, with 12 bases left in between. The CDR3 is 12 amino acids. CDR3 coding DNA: TGCGCCAGCAGCCGCCCGAACAGGCGCTACACCTTC. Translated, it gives CASSRPNRRYTF.

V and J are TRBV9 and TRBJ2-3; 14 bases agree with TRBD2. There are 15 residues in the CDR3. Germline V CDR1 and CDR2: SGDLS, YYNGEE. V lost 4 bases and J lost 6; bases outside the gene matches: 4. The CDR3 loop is CASSLGLAGEDTQYF. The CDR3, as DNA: TGTGCCAGCAGCTTGGGACTAGCGGGGGAGGATACGCAGTATTTT.